This T cell receptor (beta chain) is from a study of CD8 T cells in ankylosing spondylitis. CDR1 is DFQATT, CDR2 SNEGSKA, per germline (reference sequence). The CDR3 length is 14 residues. V lost 5 bases to trimming and J lost 1 base, with 13 bases between them. In regard to this clonotype: Its matching antigen is unknown.

Whole-study findings and limits: In the blood and synovial fluid of reactive arthritis, some motif variants had been previously reported. Blood from ankylosing spondylitis patients appeared to carry a characteristic eight-variant TCR beta motif. Disease-linked clones bore a CD8+ phenotype, appearing relatively rarely in peripheral blood. Reportedly, matched ankylosing spondylitis synovial fluid was significantly enriched for disease-linked clones.

Each TCR beta library was made by quantitative 5'-RACE that incorporated molecular barcodes. TCRdb used MiXCR to reprocess the 5' RACE reads, holding one entry per CDR3 protein. The sample holds about 450,000 distinct CDR3 sequences, approximately 26% seen once. This chain uses TRBV20-1 with TRBJ2-3; D gene uncertain. The sequenced sample was blood, either unsorted or a sorted T cell fraction (not recorded which). The TCR was taken from a male donor with ankylosing spondylitis. Here the CDR3 reads CSAHPGVGTDTQYF. CDR3 sequence (DNA): TGCAGTGCTCACCCCGGAGTGGGCACAGATACGCAGTATTTT.